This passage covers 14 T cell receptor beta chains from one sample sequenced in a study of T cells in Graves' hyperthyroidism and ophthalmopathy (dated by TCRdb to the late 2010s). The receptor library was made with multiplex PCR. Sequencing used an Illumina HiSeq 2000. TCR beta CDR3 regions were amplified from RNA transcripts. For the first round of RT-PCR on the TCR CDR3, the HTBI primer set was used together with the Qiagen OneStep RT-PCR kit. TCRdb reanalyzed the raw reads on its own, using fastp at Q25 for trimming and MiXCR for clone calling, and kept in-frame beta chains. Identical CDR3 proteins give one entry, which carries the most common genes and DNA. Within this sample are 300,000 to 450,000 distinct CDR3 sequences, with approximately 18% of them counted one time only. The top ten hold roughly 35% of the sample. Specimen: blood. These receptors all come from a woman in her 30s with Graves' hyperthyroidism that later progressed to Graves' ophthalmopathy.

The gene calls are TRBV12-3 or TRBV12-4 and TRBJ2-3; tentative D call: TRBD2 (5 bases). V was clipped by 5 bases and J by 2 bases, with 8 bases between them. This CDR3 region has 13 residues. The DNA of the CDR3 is TGTGCCAGCAGTGGACGGGACACAGATACGCAGTATTTT. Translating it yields CASSGRDTDTQYF.

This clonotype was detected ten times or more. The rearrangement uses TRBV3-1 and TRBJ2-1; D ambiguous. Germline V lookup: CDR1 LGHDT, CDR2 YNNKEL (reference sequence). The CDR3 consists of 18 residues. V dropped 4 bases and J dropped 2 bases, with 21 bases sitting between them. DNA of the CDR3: TGTGCCAGCAGCCCCTCAGCTTCGGCATACGTGCCCTACAATGAGCAGTTCTTC. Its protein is CASSPSASAYVPYNEQFF.

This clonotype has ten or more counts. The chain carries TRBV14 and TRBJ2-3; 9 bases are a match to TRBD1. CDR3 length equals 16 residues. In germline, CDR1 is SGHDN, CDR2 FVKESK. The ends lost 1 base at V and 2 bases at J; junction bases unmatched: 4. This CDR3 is CASSQGWTGDTDTQYF. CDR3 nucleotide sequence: TGTGCCAGCAGCCAAGGCTGGACAGGGGACACAGATACGCAGTATTTT.

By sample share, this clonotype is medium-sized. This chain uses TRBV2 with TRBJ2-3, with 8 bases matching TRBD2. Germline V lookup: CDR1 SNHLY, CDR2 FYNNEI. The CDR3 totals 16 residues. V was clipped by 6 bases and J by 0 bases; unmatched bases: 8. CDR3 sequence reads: CASRGGLAYSTDTQYF. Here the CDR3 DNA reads TGTGCCAGCAGGGGAGGACTAGCCTATAGCACAGATACGCAGTATTTT.

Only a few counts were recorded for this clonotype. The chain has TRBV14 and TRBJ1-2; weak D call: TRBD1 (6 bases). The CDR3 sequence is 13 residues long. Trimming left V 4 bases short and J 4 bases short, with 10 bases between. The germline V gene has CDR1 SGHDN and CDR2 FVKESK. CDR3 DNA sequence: TGTGCCAGCAGCCCGGGACAAATCTATGGCTACACCTTC. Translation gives CASSPGQIYGYTF.

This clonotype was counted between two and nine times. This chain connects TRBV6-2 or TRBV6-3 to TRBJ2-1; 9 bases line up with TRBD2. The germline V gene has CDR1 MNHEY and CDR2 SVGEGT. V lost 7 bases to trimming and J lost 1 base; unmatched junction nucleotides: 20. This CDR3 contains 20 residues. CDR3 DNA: TGTGCCAGCACATATCGATTAAGTAGCGGGAGTATTAGGTCCTACAATGAGCAGTTCTTC. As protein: CASTYRLSSGSIRSYNEQFF.

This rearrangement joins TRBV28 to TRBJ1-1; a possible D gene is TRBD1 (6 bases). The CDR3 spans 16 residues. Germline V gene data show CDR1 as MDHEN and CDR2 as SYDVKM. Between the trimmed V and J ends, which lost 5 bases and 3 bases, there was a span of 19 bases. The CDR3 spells CASSIHFRGGDTEAFF. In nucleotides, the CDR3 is TGTGCCAGCAGTATCCATTTCAGGGGAGGGGACACTGAAGCTTTCTTT.

The CDR3 DNA sequence: TGTGCCAGCAGCCACCAAAATCGGGACACTGAAGCTTTCTTT. Amino acid sequence: CASSHQNRDTEAFF. The chain employs TRBV12-3 or TRBV12-4 and TRBJ1-1; D not certain. V lost 6 bases and J lost 3, with 14 bases in between. The CDR3 spans 14 residues.

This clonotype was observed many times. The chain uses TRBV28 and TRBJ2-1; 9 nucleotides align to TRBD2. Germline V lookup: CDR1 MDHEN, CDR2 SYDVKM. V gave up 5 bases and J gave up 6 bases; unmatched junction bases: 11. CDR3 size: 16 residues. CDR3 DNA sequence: TGTGCCAGCAGTATACCGGGACTAGCTCTGTTCAATGAGCAGTTCTTC. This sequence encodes CASSIPGLALFNEQFF.

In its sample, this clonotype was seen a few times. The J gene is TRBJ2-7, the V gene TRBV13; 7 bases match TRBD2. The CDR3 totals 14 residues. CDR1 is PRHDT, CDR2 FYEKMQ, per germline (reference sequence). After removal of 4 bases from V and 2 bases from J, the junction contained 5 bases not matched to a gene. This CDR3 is CASSSGEGAYEQYF. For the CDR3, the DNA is TGTGCCAGCAGCTCCGGGGAGGGCGCCTACGAGCAGTACTTC.

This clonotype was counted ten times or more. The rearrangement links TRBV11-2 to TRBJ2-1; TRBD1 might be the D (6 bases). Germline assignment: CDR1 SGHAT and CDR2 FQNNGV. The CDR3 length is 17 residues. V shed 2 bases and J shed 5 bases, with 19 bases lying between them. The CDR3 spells CASSLPSSWGPHNEQFF. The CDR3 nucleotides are TGTGCCAGCAGCTTACCTAGCTCGTGGGGGCCACACAATGAGCAGTTCTTC.

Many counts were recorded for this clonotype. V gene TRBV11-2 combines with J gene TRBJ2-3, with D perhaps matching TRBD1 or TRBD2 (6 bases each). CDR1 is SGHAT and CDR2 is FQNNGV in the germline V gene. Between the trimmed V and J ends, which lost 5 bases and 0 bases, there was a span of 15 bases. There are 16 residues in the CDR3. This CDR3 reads CASSGGRHTSTDTQYF. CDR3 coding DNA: TGTGCCAGCAGCGGGGGGCGACATACGAGCACAGATACGCAGTATTTT.

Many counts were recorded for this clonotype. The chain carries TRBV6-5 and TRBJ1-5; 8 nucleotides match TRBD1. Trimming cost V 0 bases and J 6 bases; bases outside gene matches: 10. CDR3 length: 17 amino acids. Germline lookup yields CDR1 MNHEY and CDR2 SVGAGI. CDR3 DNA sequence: TGTGCCAGCAGTTACTCAAGCCCTCGGACAGGGTCTCAGCCCCAGCATTTT. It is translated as CASSYSSPRTGSQPQHF.

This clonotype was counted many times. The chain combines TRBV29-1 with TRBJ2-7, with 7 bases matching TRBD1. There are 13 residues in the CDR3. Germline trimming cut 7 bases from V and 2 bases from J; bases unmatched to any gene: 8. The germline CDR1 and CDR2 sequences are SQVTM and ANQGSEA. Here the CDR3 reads CSAGGQGAYEQYF. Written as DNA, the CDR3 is TGCAGCGCGGGCGGGCAGGGGGCCTACGAGCAGTACTTC.